One and the same sample provided the 31 T cell receptor beta chains below, sequenced in a study of T cells in Graves' hyperthyroidism and ophthalmopathy. The TCR beta CDR3 regions underwent amplification using RNA transcripts as the source. The HTBI primer set drove a first-round RT-PCR of the TCR CDR3. TCRdb itself ran the multiplex PCR reads through MiXCR, one entry per CDR3 protein. The profile covers 350,000 to 400,000 distinct CDR3 sequences, with 15% to 20% appearing a single time and around 4% taken by the ten largest. Sample: blood. The source is a woman between 18 and 30 years old with Graves' hyperthyroidism.

This clonotype appeared many times. This chain connects TRBV28 to TRBJ1-5, with D unclear. The V end was cut by 2 bases, the J end by 0 bases, with 11 bases between. CDR1 is MDHEN, CDR2 SYDVKM, per germline. The CDR3 extends over 16 amino acids. The CDR3 DNA reads TGTGCCAGCAGTTTACCCATCGGCGCTAGCAATCAGCCCCAGCATTTT. This codes for CASSLPIGASNQPQHF.

Many counts were recorded for this clonotype. The J gene is TRBJ2-2, the V gene TRBV4-2; D assignment may be TRBD1 or TRBD2 (6 bases each). Germline V gene lookup returns CDR1 LGHNA and CDR2 YNFKEQ. Trimming took 2 bases from V and 2 from J, leaving 21 bases between them. CDR3 length: 19 amino acids. This chain's CDR3 is CASSQTLRGGMVNTGELFF. For the CDR3, the DNA is TGTGCCAGCAGCCAAACGCTCAGGGGCGGGATGGTTAACACCGGGGAGCTGTTTTTT.

This clonotype has at least ten counts. The genes are TRBV18 and TRBJ2-5; 7 bases line up with TRBD1. Per germline, CDR1 KGHSH and CDR2 LQKENI. The CDR3 is made up of 14 amino acids. Trimming took 3 bases from V and 3 from J; bases not matched to a gene: 4. The chain's CDR3 is CASSPRGMEETQYF. The CDR3 region has the DNA TGTGCCAGCTCACCCAGGGGGATGGAAGAGACCCAGTACTTC.

The table lists this clonotype with many counts. The chain uses TRBV12-3 or TRBV12-4 and TRBJ2-5, with 7 bases lining up with TRBD1. The CDR3 is 13 residues long. With V trimmed by 5 bases and J by 5 bases, 5 bases remained unmatched. The CDR3 is CASSLQGEETQYF. CDR3 nucleotide sequence: TGTGCCAGCAGTCTTCAGGGGGAGGAGACCCAGTACTTC.

This clonotype was picked up many times. CDR3 coding DNA: TGTGCCAGCAGCTTAGGTAGGGTAGAGACCCAGTACTTC. Its translation is CASSLGRVETQYF. This sequence joins TRBV13 and TRBJ2-5; no firm D call. The CDR3 covers 13 residues. The germline V gene has CDR1 PRHDT and CDR2 FYEKMQ (reference sequence). Trimming removed 0 bases at V and 4 bases at J, with 6 bases between.

This clonotype was picked up many times. The chain has TRBV13 and TRBJ2-2; TRBD2 is a possible D gene (5 bases). V was shortened by 4 bases and J by 0 bases, with 24 bases between the two germline ends. The CDR3 loop spans 20 amino acids. The germline CDR1 and CDR2 sequences are PRHDT and FYEKMQ (reference sequence). The CDR3 region is CASSSPSIRTGIANTGELFF. In DNA, the CDR3 is TGTGCCAGCAGCTCCCCGAGCATTCGAACGGGAATCGCGAACACCGGGGAGCTGTTTTTT.

This clonotype was recorded a few times. The chain joins TRBV3-1 to TRBJ1-2, with D maybe TRBD1 (5 bases). In germline, CDR1 is LGHDT, CDR2 YNNKEL (reference sequence). Deletions cut 5 bases from V and 8 bases from J, with 21 bases between. The CDR3 spans 15 residues. The CDR3 DNA sequence: TGTGCCAGCAGCAGCGGGGCGGTAATGTACCACGGCTACACCTTC. It is translated as CASSSGAVMYHGYTF.

Many counts were recorded for this clonotype. The chain combines TRBV5-1 with TRBJ2-7; D unclear. V was cut by 0 bases and J by 6 bases, with 16 bases left in between. Germline V gene sequence: CDR1 SGHRS, CDR2 YFSETQ. The CDR3 has 15 residues. As DNA, the CDR3 is TGCGCCAGCAGCTTGGGTCCCAGCTCCCTAGGCGAGCAGTACTTC. It is translated as CASSLGPSSLGEQYF.

This clonotype was recorded at least ten times. The rearrangement links TRBV6-4 to TRBJ1-1, with TRBD1 identical over 9 bases. Losses at the gene ends were 10 bases for V and 4 bases for J; bases not matched to a gene: 7. The CDR3 loop spans 13 amino acids. CDR1 is MRHNA, CDR2 SNTAGT, per germline. The chain's CDR3 is CATRDREGTEAFF. Written as DNA, the CDR3 is TGTGCCACCCGGGACAGGGAGGGCACTGAAGCTTTCTTT.

With regard to this clonotype: A junction end diverges from the germline sequence, so it may reflect a read error. This sequence joins TRBV6-2 or TRBV6-3 and TRBJ2-7; either TRBD1 or TRBD2 may fit D (5 bases each). The CDR3 runs 12 residues. Germline V gives CDR1 MNHEY, CDR2 SVGEGT. DNA of the CDR3: TGTGCCAGCAGACCCGCGAGGGGCGAGCAGTGCTTC. Amino acid sequence: CASRPARGEQCF.

The chain joins TRBV27 to TRBJ1-1, with D unclear. Trimming removed 7 bases from V and 4 bases from J, with 10 bases in between. Germline-derived CDR1 and CDR2 are MNHEY and SMNVEV (reference sequence). The length of the CDR3 is 12 residues. The CDR3 coding sequence is TGTGCCAGCAAGGAGGGTGGCACTGAAGCTTTCTTT. It codes for CASKEGGTEAFF.

This clonotype has at least ten counts. The rearrangement uses TRBV25-1 and TRBJ2-7; D gene ambiguous. V lost 1 base, J lost 3 bases, and 13 bases lay in between. The germline V gene has CDR1 MGHDK and CDR2 SYGVNS. There are 15 residues in the CDR3. CDR3 amino acids: CASSELERPLYEQYF. The CDR3 DNA follows: TGTGCCAGCAGTGAATTGGAACGGCCTCTCTACGAGCAGTACTTC.

This clonotype was observed a few times. The V and J genes are TRBV27 and TRBJ1-1; possibly TRBD1 for D (5 bases). V lost 2 bases, J lost 3 bases, and 7 bases lay in between. This CDR3 is 13 amino acids long. Germline V gives CDR1 MNHEY, CDR2 SMNVEV (reference sequence). CDR3 amino acids: CASSLRQYTEAFF. CDR3 bases: TGTGCCAGCAGTTTAAGACAGTACACTGAAGCTTTCTTT.

In DNA form, the CDR3 reads TGTGCCAGCAGTTTGTGGGGGATTAAGGATGGCTACACCTTC. Translation gives CASSLWGIKDGYTF. The chain couples TRBV12-3 or TRBV12-4 to TRBJ1-2, with D perhaps TRBD1 (5 bases). The CDR3 is 14 residues long. V was trimmed by 3 bases and J by 6 bases, leaving 14 bases between them.

Many counts were recorded for this clonotype. V is TRBV12-3 or TRBV12-4 and J is TRBJ1-3; a weak D match, TRBD1 (5 bases). The CDR3 spans 16 residues. Trimming stripped 4 bases from V and 4 bases from J, with 17 bases between. The CDR3 reads CASSYLFRAGGNTIYF. The CDR3 DNA follows: TGTGCCAGCAGTTACCTATTCAGGGCGGGAGGAAACACCATATATTTT.

This chain connects TRBV4-2 to TRBJ2-7; D remains unclear. The CDR3 covers 17 residues. The V and J ends lost 1 base and 2 bases respectively, with 18 bases between them. In germline, CDR1 is LGHNA, CDR2 YNFKEQ. The CDR3 DNA sequence: TGTGCCAGCAGCCAAGTTCAGGCGCCGGATCCCCCCTACGAGCAGTACTTC. Its protein is CASSQVQAPDPPYEQYF.

This clonotype has ten or more counts. This sequence joins TRBV6-2 or TRBV6-3 and TRBJ1-5, with no clear D. From germline, CDR1 is MNHEY and CDR2 SVGEGT. V was shortened by 8 bases and J by 6 bases, with 14 bases between the two germline ends. This CDR3 is built from 13 residues. The CDR3 region is CASQMTVSQPQHF. The CDR3 coding sequence is TGTGCCAGCCAGATGACCGTCAGTCAGCCCCAGCATTTT.

The rearrangement joins TRBV2 to TRBJ1-2, with D uncertain. Germline V gives CDR1 SNHLY, CDR2 FYNNEI. Trimming removed 7 bases from V and 2 bases from J, with 20 bases in between. The CDR3 has 16 amino acids. The CDR3 DNA sequence: TGTGCCAGCATGGGGATAGTGTATCCCTCCAACTATGGCTACACCTTC. Its translation is CASMGIVYPSNYGYTF. Looking up the rest from reference TRBV2 and TRBJ1-2 gives the full variable domain: EPEVTQTPSHQVTQMGQEVILRCVPISNHLYFYWYRQILGQKVEFLVSFYNNEISEKSEIFDDQFSVERPDGSNFTLKIRSTKLEDSAMYFCASMGIVYPSNYGYTFGSGTRLTVV.

This clonotype was observed many times. The chain links TRBV4-1 to TRBJ2-7, with 8 bases that match TRBD1. CDR1 MGHRA and CDR2 YSYEKL come from the germline V gene. The CDR3 totals 16 residues. The V segment lost 1 base and the J segment 4 bases; nucleotides outside the gene matches: 9. CDR3 DNA: TGCGCCAGCAGCCAAGCTTATGGACAGGGAGCGTACGAGCAGTACTTC. Encoded protein: CASSQAYGQGAYEQYF.

This clonotype occurred many times. The V and J genes are TRBV20-1 and TRBJ2-7; D call uncertain. The CDR3 spans 17 residues. Looked up from germline, CDR1 is DFQATT and CDR2 is SNEGSKA (reference sequence). V dropped 0 bases and J dropped 0 bases, with 18 bases sitting between them. The CDR3 DNA is TGCAGTGCTAGAGATCACCCCGCAAGGCCAAGCTCCTACGAGCAGTACTTC. It encodes CSARDHPARPSSYEQYF.

This clonotype showed up many times. The V and J genes are TRBV6-1 and TRBJ1-5, with TRBD1 matching 9 bases. Unmatched junction bases numbered 9, after V lost 5 bases and J lost 7 bases. Germline V gives CDR1 MNHNS, CDR2 SASEGT. CDR3 length: 15 residues. CDR3 loop: CASSPEQGAGQPQHF. Written as DNA, the CDR3 is TGTGCCAGCAGTCCGGAACAGGGGGCCGGGCAGCCCCAGCATTTT.

This clonotype has a count of ten or more. The rearrangement uses TRBV5-1 and TRBJ1-1, with D perhaps TRBD1 (5 bases). CDR3 length: 13 amino acids. V dropped 0 bases and J dropped 4 bases, with 7 bases sitting between them. Germline V gene data show CDR1 as SGHRS and CDR2 as YFSETQ. CDR3 DNA sequence: TGCGCCAGCAGCTTGGTGAGGGGCACTGAAGCTTTCTTT. Its protein is CASSLVRGTEAFF. The variable domain in full, completed from reference TRBV5-1 and TRBJ1-1, reads KAGVTQTPRYLIKTRGQQVTLSCSPISGHRSVSWYQQTPGQGLQFLFEYFSETQRNKGNFPGRFSGRQFSNSRSEMNVSTLELGDSALYLCASSLVRGTEAFFGQGTRLTVV.

The sample holds many counts of this clonotype. This rearrangement joins TRBV6-5 to TRBJ1-1; D may be TRBD1 (6 bases). CDR3 length equals 17 residues. CDR1 is MNHEY and CDR2 is SVGAGI in the germline V gene. V lost 2 bases and J 1 base, leaving 17 bases between the germline ends. The CDR3 is CASSYGGLSERNTEAFF. For the CDR3, the DNA is TGTGCCAGCAGTTACGGGGGGCTCTCCGAAAGGAACACTGAAGCTTTCTTT.

With regard to this clonotype: The conserved final phenylalanine or tryptophan is absent from the CDR3, which likely points to a read error. Because the CDR3's place on the DNA is in doubt, the DNA is left out and the CDR3 is given as listed by TCRdb. CDR3 protein: CASSRGNGNYGFTV. The gene calls are TRBV2 and TRBJ1-2; the tabulated D call, TRBD1, remains unverified against the DNA. With termini counted, the CDR3 has 14 amino acids. Germline V CDR1 and CDR2: SNHLY, FYNNEI.

This clonotype has only a few counts. Its ends do not fully match the called genes, so a read error is possible. This chain links TRBV28 with TRBJ1-1, with 9 bases identical to TRBD1. Germline loops: CDR1 MDHEN, CDR2 SYDVKM. The CDR3 is 15 amino acids. In DNA form, the CDR3 reads TGTGCCAGCAGTTTATTGGACAGGGGTCAAACTGAAGCTTCCTTT. Amino acids: CASSLLDRGQTEASF.

This clonotype has at least ten counts. The chain combines TRBV11-2 with TRBJ1-3; maybe TRBD1 (5 bases). Deletions cut 8 bases from V and 0 bases from J, with 8 bases between. There are 13 residues in the CDR3. Germline CDR1 is SGHAT and CDR2 is FQNNGV. CDR3 region: CASRDYSGNTIYF. CDR3 DNA sequence: TGTGCCAGCCGGGACTACTCTGGAAACACCATATATTTT.

Written as DNA, the CDR3 is TGTGCCAGCAGCTTAGCAGAGGGGTTCCAAGCTTTCTTT. Its translation is CASSLAEGFQAFF. The chain has TRBV7-2 and TRBJ1-1; TRBD1 is a possible D gene (5 bases). Trimming removed 0 bases at V and 9 bases at J, with 11 bases between. CDR1 and CDR2 (germline): SGHTA, FQGNSA. This CDR3 has 13 amino acids.

This clonotype occurred many times. V gene TRBV12-3 or TRBV12-4 combines with J gene TRBJ1-1; D uncertain. This CDR3 contains 12 residues. The V end was cut by 3 bases, the J end by 4 bases, with 6 bases between. The CDR3 here is CASSFYGTEAFF. CDR3 in DNA: TGTGCCAGCAGTTTCTATGGCACTGAAGCTTTCTTT.

The chain is built from TRBV19 and TRBJ2-2; D unclear. V lost 5 bases and J lost 4, with 14 bases in between. The CDR3 spans 15 residues. In germline, CDR1 is LNHDA, CDR2 SQIVND (reference sequence). This CDR3 is CASSSKGGSTGELFF. In DNA, the CDR3 is TGTGCCAGTAGTTCTAAGGGTGGAAGCACCGGGGAGCTGTTTTTT.

This clonotype showed up many times. One junction end does not reproduce the germline sequence, and a read error may be involved. The rearrangement uses TRBV7-3 and TRBJ1-3; D remains ambiguous. This CDR3 is built from 13 residues. CDR1 and CDR2 (germline): SGHTA, FQGTGA. For the CDR3, the DNA is TGTGCCAGCACCTACATCGGCGGAAACACCGTATATTTT. Translating gives CASTYIGGNTVYF.

There are many counts of this clonotype. J is TRBJ2-7 and V is TRBV20-1; 8 bases are shared with TRBD1. The CDR3 is 13 residues long. Germline CDR1 reads DFQATT; CDR2 reads SNEGSKA (reference sequence). After removal of 6 bases from V and 2 bases from J, the junction contained 6 bases not matched to a gene. The CDR3 reads CSALDRGPYEQYF. As DNA, the CDR3 is TGCAGTGCCCTAGACAGGGGTCCCTACGAGCAGTACTTC.